This T cell receptor (beta chain) was sequenced in a study of blood T cell repertoires in COVID-19. Study in general: The United States, Italy and Spain were the sources of the acute and convalescent COVID-19 samples.

With regard to this clone: The sample has other DNA sequences that encode this CDR3 too.

CDR3 length: 15 amino acids. Looked up from germline, CDR1 is LNHDA and CDR2 is SQIVND (reference sequence). V was trimmed by 1 base and J by 0 bases, leaving 4 bases between them. Original methodology: Amplification of reference gene primers was used by the study to estimate nucleated cell counts. The protocol was immunoSEQ multiplex PCR, while the TCRdb copy is restricted to in-frame clones and leaves out a portion. V, J and clone size were drawn from that table, and D and trimming were deduced from the DNA. This sample has about 100,000 clones, with nearly 90% found just once. The sequenced material came from peripheral blood. V usage is TRBV19 and J usage is TRBJ2-6, with no clear D. The clonotype comes from a woman aged 60 to 75 with acute or convalescent COVID-19. The CDR3 sequence: CASSIAVSGANVLTF. The CDR3 DNA sequence: TGTGCCAGTAGTATAGCGGTCTCTGGGGCCAACGTCCTGACTTTC.